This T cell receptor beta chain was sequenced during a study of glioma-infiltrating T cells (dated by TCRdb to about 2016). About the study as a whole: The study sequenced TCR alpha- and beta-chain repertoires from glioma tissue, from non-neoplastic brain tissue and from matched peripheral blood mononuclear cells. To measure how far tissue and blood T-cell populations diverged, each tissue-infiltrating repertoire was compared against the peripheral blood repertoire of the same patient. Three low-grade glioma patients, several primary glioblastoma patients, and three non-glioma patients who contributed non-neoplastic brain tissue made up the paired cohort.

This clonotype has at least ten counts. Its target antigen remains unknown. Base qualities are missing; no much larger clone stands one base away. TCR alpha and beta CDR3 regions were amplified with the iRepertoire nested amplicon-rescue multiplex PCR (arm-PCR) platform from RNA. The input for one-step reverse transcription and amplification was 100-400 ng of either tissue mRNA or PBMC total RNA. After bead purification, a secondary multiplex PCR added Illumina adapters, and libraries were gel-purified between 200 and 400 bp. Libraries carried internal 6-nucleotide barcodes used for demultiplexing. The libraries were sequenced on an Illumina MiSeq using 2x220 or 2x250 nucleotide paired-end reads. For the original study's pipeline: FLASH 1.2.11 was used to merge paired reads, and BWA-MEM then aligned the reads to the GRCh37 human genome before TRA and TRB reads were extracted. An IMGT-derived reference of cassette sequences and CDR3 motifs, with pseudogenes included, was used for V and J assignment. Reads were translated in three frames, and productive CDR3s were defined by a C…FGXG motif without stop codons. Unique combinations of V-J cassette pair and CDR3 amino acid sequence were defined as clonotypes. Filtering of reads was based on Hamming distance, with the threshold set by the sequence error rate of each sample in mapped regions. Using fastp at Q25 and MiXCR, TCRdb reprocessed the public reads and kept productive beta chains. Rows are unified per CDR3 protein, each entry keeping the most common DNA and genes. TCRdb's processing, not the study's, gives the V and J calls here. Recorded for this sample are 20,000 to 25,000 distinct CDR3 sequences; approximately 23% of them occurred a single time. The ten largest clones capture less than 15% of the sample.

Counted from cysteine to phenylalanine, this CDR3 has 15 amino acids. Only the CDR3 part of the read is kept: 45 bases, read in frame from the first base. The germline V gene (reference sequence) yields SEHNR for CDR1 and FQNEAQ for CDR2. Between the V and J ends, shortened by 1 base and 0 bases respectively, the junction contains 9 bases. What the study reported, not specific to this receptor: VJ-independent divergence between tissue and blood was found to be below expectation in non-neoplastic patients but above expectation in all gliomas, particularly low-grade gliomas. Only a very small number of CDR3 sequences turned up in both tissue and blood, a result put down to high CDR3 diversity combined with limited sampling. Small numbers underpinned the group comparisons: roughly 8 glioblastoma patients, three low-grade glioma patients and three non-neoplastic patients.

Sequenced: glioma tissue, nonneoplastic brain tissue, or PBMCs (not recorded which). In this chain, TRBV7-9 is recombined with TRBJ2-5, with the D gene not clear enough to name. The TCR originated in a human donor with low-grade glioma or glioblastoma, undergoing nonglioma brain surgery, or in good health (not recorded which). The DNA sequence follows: TGTGCCAGCAGCTTAGATCTTGCCGACCAAGAGACCCAGTACTTC. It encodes CASSLDLADQETQYF.